This T cell receptor (beta chain) comes out of a study of shared clonotypes between healthy human individuals. As regards this clone: Its antigen remains unknown.

V lost 6 bases to trimming and J lost 3 bases; unmatched junction nucleotides: 4. The CDR3 length is 13 residues. CDR1 is MNHEY, CDR2 SMNVEV, per germline (reference sequence). Study conclusions and caveats: A small donor pool kept down the genetic and exposure-history diversity that was represented. Clonotypes not shared had lower generation probabilities than those common to all four donors.

CD8 cells regarded as naive lacked CD45RO, were positively chosen for CCR7, and omitted terminally differentiated effector memory CD45RA+ cells. Methods used by the authors: In the immunoSEQ data, sequences were junction-only and lacked quality scores, so filtering differed. Only in-frame clones appear in the TCRdb table, and some are missing; sequencing was by immunoSEQ multiplex PCR. V and J calls and clone size are given by that table; D and trimming were obtained from the DNA. The data show 760,000 or so clones, around 96% seen once. Sequencing was done on a sample of naive CD8+ T cells sorted from blood. V gene TRBV27 combines with J gene TRBJ1-1, with 7 bases matching TRBD1. This sequence was found in a man between 25 and 39 years old in good health. The CDR3 here is CASRRTGDTEAFF. Written as DNA, the CDR3 is TGTGCCAGCAGGAGAACAGGGGACACTGAAGCTTTCTTT.